These T cell receptor beta chains were read from a single sample in a study of early stage breast cancer tumors. Sequencing used immunoSEQ multiplex PCR; TCRdb keeps in-frame clones, though not all of them. The repertoire has under 45,000 clones, 55% to 75% of them found once; the top ten carry about 7%. Sequencing was done on a sample of blood. All receptors come from a person aged 45-60 years with breast cancer. The CDR3 runs from the conserved cysteine through the conserved F or W. D genes are given only for firm matches. Clone size is shown for a subset of rows, as once, few, many or a class of expanded clone.

size: .; V: TRBV5-1; J: TRBJ2-4; D: .; DNA: TGCGCCAGCAGCTCGACAGGAGTAAACATTCAGTACTTC; CDR3: CASSSTGVNIQYF
size: few; V: TRBV29-1; J: TRBJ1-2; D: TRBD1; DNA: TGCAGCGTTGGGGACAGGGCTGCGGGGTATGGCTACACCTTC; CDR3: CSVGDRAAGYGYTF
size: .; V: TRBV19; J: TRBJ2-1; D: TRBD2; DNA: TGTGCCAGTAGTACTGCTAGCGGGTTCTACAATGAGCAGTTCTTC; CDR3: CASSTASGFYNEQFF
size: .; V: TRBV11-2; J: TRBJ2-3; D: .; DNA: TGTGCCAGCAGCTTAGATCTGACAGATACGCAGTATTTT; CDR3: CASSLDLTDTQYF
size: once; V: TRBV2; J: TRBJ1-1; D: TRBD1; DNA: TGTGCCAGCAGTCAGGGGGGGAACACTGAAGCTTTCTTT; CDR3: CASSQGGNTEAFF
size: .; V: TRBV7-8; J: TRBJ2-7; D: TRBD2; DNA: TGTGCCAGCAGCTTTAGCGGGATGTCGTACGAGCAGTACTTC; CDR3: CASSFSGMSYEQYF
size: .; V: TRBV7-2; J: TRBJ1-2; D: TRBD1; DNA: TGTGCCAGCAGCTTAATTGGGCAGGGGGCAGGGGGCTACACCTTC; CDR3: CASSLIGQGAGGYTF
size: .; V: TRBV7-2; J: TRBJ2-2; D: .; DNA: TGTGCCAGCAGCCCACAGGGAGGGAGAGGCACCGGGGAGCTGTTTTTT; CDR3: CASSPQGGRGTGELFF
size: once; V: TRBV7-3; J: TRBJ1-1; D: .; DNA: TGTGCCAGCAGCCTCGACAGCAGGAACACTGAAGCTTTCTTT; CDR3: CASSLDSRNTEAFF
size: once; V: TRBV11-2; J: TRBJ2-1; D: .; DNA: TGTGCCAGCAGCCCGCGGCCGGGCTACAATGAGCAGTTCTTC; CDR3: CASSPRPGYNEQFF
size: .; V: TRBV12-5; J: TRBJ2-3; D: .; DNA: TGTGCTAGTGGTTTGGATCTCGGGGAGACAGATACGCAGTATTTT; CDR3: CASGLDLGETDTQYF
size: .; V: TRBV2; J: TRBJ1-5; D: .; DNA: TGTGCCAGCGACGACAGTGGAACCAATCAGCCCCAGCATTTT; CDR3: CASDDSGTNQPQHF
size: few; V: TRBV5-5; J: TRBJ2-1; D: .; DNA: TGTGCCAGCAGCTTGGACTGGGGCGGGGCCTACGGAGTTTACAATGAGCAGTTCTTC; CDR3: CASSLDWGGAYGVYNEQFF
size: .; V: TRBV9; J: TRBJ1-4; D: TRBD1; DNA: TGTGCCAGCAGCGTAGGGGACAGGGGGGACGAAAAACTGTTTTTT; CDR3: CASSVGDRGDEKLFF
size: .; V: TRBV7-9; J: TRBJ1-1; D: TRBD1; DNA: TGTGCCAGCAGCGACAGGGGGACTGAAGCTTTCTTT; CDR3: CASSDRGTEAFF
size: .; V: TRBV2; J: TRBJ2-1; D: .; DNA: TGTGCCAGCAGTAGGCAGGGGTACAATGAGCAGTTCTTC; CDR3: CASSRQGYNEQFF
size: .; V: TRBV7-7; J: TRBJ1-5; D: .; DNA: TGTGCTAGCAGCTTAGCCGGGACAAAGAATCAGCCCCAGCATTTT; CDR3: CASSLAGTKNQPQHF
size: few; V: TRBV5-1; J: TRBJ1-6; D: .; DNA: TGCGCCAGCAGGGAGGGTAATTCACCCCTCCACTTT; CDR3: CASREGNSPLHF
size: .; V: TRBV7-3; J: TRBJ2-7; D: TRBD1; DNA: TGTGCCAGCAGCGTTGGACAGGGGGTCGACGAGCAGTACTTC; CDR3: CASSVGQGVDEQYF
size: .; V: TRBV7-3; J: TRBJ2-5; D: .; DNA: TGTGCCACAGACCCCCGGGACACCCGCTTCCAAGAGACCCAGTACTTC; CDR3: CATDPRDTRFQETQYF
size: .; V: TRBV4-3; J: TRBJ2-3; D: .; DNA: TGCGCCAGCAGCCCCACGACAGGCCCAGATACGCAGTATTTT; CDR3: CASSPTTGPDTQYF
size: .; V: TRBV5-1; J: TRBJ2-4; D: .; DNA: TGCGCCAGCAGCTTGGAAGTTTTGGAGTCGGTCGGCATTCAGTACTTC; CDR3: CASSLEVLESVGIQYF
size: few; V: TRBV29-1; J: TRBJ2-3; D: .; DNA: TGCAGCGTTAACAGGGATTCATCAGGCACAGATACGCAGTATTTT; CDR3: CSVNRDSSGTDTQYF
size: .; V: TRBV27; J: TRBJ2-1; D: TRBD2; DNA: TGTGCCAGCAGTGGGATAGCGGGAGGGTTGGATGAGCAGTTCTTC; CDR3: CASSGIAGGLDEQFF
size: .; V: TRBV7-2; J: TRBJ2-1; D: .; DNA: TGTGCCAGCAGCCCAAGAAGGACAGCGGTAAATGAGCAGTTCTTC; CDR3: CASSPRRTAVNEQFF
size: few; V: TRBV5-4; J: TRBJ2-1; D: TRBD2; DNA: TGTGCCAGCAACGACGAGCGGGGGAGGGGTGAGCAGTTCTTC; CDR3: CASNDERGRGEQFF
size: .; V: TRBV2; J: TRBJ2-2; D: TRBD2; DNA: TGTGCCAGGGGAGGACTAGGCACCGGGGAGCTGTTTTTT; CDR3: CARGGLGTGELFF
size: few; V: TRBV7-9; J: TRBJ2-7; D: .; DNA: TGTGCCAGCAGCTTAGTTCCGGGACTGGGGGACTACGAGCAGTACTTC; CDR3: CASSLVPGLGDYEQYF
size: .; V: TRBV7-2; J: TRBJ2-1; D: TRBD2; DNA: TGTGCCAGCAGCGATACTAGCGGGGGGGCCTACAATGAGCAGTTCTTC; CDR3: CASSDTSGGAYNEQFF